Presented here are 19 T cell receptor beta chains from one specimen sequenced in a study of long-term antiretroviral therapy in people with HIV. They ran version v3.0 of the immunoSEQ assay at survey level. Generated by immunoSEQ multiplex PCR, the TCRdb table keeps only in-frame clones and is missing some. The repertoire holds almost 20,000 clones, with about nine tenths as singletons. Sequencing used unsorted PBMCs, obtained approximately 4.4 years before starting antiretroviral therapy. The receptors were gathered from a woman in her thirties with HIV.

The chain links TRBV7-9 to TRBJ2-3; 8 nucleotides align to TRBD2. CDR1 and CDR2 from the germline V gene are SEHNR and FQNEAQ (reference sequence). The CDR3 length is 16 residues. V shed 0 bases and J 1 base; nucleotides not matched to a gene: 3. CDR3 sequence (DNA): TGTGCCAGCAGCTTAGCGCGGGGGGTTGGCACAGATACGCAGTATTTT. Translation gives CASSLARGVGTDTQYF.

This chain joins TRBV5-1 and TRBJ1-1; 9 bases fit TRBD1. CDR1 is SGHRS and CDR2 is YFSETQ in the germline V gene. The trim removed 4 bases at V and 4 bases at J, leaving 14 bases unmatched. The length of the CDR3 is 17 residues. Here the CDR3 reads CASSGGQGIERVTEAFF. CDR3 nucleotides: TGCGCCAGCAGCGGGGGACAGGGTATTGAACGGGTCACTGAAGCTTTCTTT.

V is TRBV10-3 and J is TRBJ1-2; TRBD1 is a possible D gene (5 bases). CDR1 is ENHRY, CDR2 SYGVKD, per germline. Trimming left V 0 bases short and J 4 bases short, with 18 bases between. The CDR3 loop spans 17 amino acids. The CDR3 sequence is CAISESIGRDGGYGYTF. CDR3 nucleotide sequence: TGTGCCATCAGTGAGTCGATAGGACGGGATGGGGGCTATGGCTACACCTTC.

V and J are TRBV25-1 and TRBJ2-5; the D call may be TRBD1 or TRBD2 (5 bases each). The V gene's germline CDR1 is MGHDK and CDR2 SYGVNS. This CDR3 has 14 amino acids. Trimming left V 4 bases short and J 3 bases short, with 12 bases between. This CDR3 reads CASSGRDPEETQYF. The CDR3 nucleotides read TGTGCCAGCAGTGGCCGGGACCCCGAAGAGACCCAGTACTTC.

The genes are TRBV18 and TRBJ1-6; D remains ambiguous. Between the trimmed V and J ends, which lost 3 bases and 9 bases, there was a span of 12 bases. Germline V gene lookup returns CDR1 KGHSH and CDR2 LQKENI. This CDR3 is built from 14 residues. CDR3 amino acids: CASSPFGRTSPLHF. As DNA, the CDR3 is TGTGCCAGCTCACCTTTCGGCAGGACTTCACCCCTCCACTTT. The whole variable domain, remainder taken from reference TRBV18 and TRBJ1-6, is NAGVMQNPRHLVRRRGQEARLRCSPMKGHSHVYWYRQLPEEGLKFMVYLQKENIIDESGMPKERFSAEFPKEGPSILRIQQVVRGDSAAYFCASSPFGRTSPLHFGNGTRLTVT.

The CDR3 region is CASSVGRTGGDEQYF. CDR3 DNA sequence: TGTGCCAGCAGTGTGGGAAGAACAGGGGGCGACGAGCAGTACTTC. The gene calls are TRBV2 and TRBJ2-7, with TRBD1 matching over 9 bases. Germline CDR1 and CDR2: SNHLY and FYNNEI. This CDR3 contains 15 residues. V was pared by 4 bases and J by 5 bases, with 9 bases of the junction left unmatched.

This rearrangement joins TRBV19 to TRBJ1-2; 10 positions agree with TRBD1. The CDR3 sequence is 14 residues long. In germline, CDR1 is LNHDA, CDR2 SQIVND (reference sequence). Trimming took 7 bases from V and 5 from J; bases not matched to a gene: 7. Here the CDR3 DNA reads TGTGCCAGTACCCGGGACAGGGGACGATATGGCTACACCTTC. Amino acid sequence: CASTRDRGRYGYTF.

The gene calls are TRBV6-5 and TRBJ2-7; D unclear. The length of the CDR3 is 14 residues. V was pared by 6 bases and J by 1 base, with 13 bases between. Germline CDR1 is MNHEY and CDR2 is SVGAGI. The CDR3 DNA is TGTGCCAGCAGCTTGAATCGGTTTTCCTACGAGCAGTACTTC. This translates into CASSLNRFSYEQYF.

The chain carries TRBV2 and TRBJ1-2; no firm D call. This CDR3 has 14 residues. CDR1 is SNHLY, CDR2 FYNNEI, per germline. V lost 3 bases and J lost 0, with 8 bases in between. The CDR3 here is CASSDTAPNYGYTF. Written as DNA, the CDR3 is TGTGCCAGCAGTGACACAGCACCTAACTATGGCTACACCTTC.

The chain employs TRBV6-1 and TRBJ1-4, with TRBD1 matching over 8 bases. Trimming cost V 6 bases and J 0 bases; bases outside gene matches: 0. The CDR3 is 14 amino acids. Germline V gene data show CDR1 as MNHNS and CDR2 as SASEGT. As DNA, the CDR3 is TGTGCCAGCAGGGGACAGGCAACTAATGAAAAACTGTTTTTT. This encodes CASRGQATNEKLFF.

This clone was counted a single time. The chain combines TRBV27 with TRBJ1-2; 7 nucleotides match TRBD1. CDR1 MNHEY and CDR2 SMNVEV come from the germline V gene (reference sequence). There are 14 residues in the CDR3. With V trimmed by 5 bases and J by 4 bases, 7 bases remained unmatched. This CDR3 reads CASSTSRTGYGYTF. The CDR3 nucleotides are TGTGCCAGCAGTACCTCCCGGACAGGCTATGGCTACACCTTC.

The chain uses TRBV15 and TRBJ2-2; no clear D. The V end lost 0 bases, the J end lost 3 bases, and 8 bases lay between the germline ends. Germline V gives CDR1 LNHNV, CDR2 YYDKDF (reference sequence). This CDR3 spans 15 amino acids. CDR3 bases: TGTGCCACCAGCAGAGACCGCCGGGACACCGGGGAGCTGTTTTTT. This translates into CATSRDRRDTGELFF. Complete variable domain (other parts from reference TRBV15 and TRBJ2-2): DAMVIQNPRYQVTQFGKPVTLSCSQTLNHNVMYWYQQKSSQAPKLLFHYYDKDFNNEADTPDNFQSRRPNTSFCFLDIRSPGLGDTAMYLCATSRDRRDTGELFFGEGSRLTVL.

The rearrangement joins TRBV11-3 to TRBJ2-2, with D unclear. Germline V gene sequence: CDR1 SGHNT, CDR2 YENEEA. V shed 4 bases and J shed 5 bases, with 14 bases lying between them. The CDR3 extends over 15 amino acids. CDR3 region: CASSSKGGMTGELFF. The CDR3 nucleotides are TGTGCCAGCAGCTCAAAGGGTGGGATGACCGGGGAGCTGTTTTTT.

This clone was observed a handful of times. J is TRBJ1-2 and V is TRBV6-5, with TRBD1 identical over 12 bases. Germline CDR1 MNHEY, CDR2 SVGAGI. With V trimmed by 8 bases and J by 7 bases, 8 bases remained unmatched. The CDR3 is made up of 14 amino acids. CDR3 residues: CASGGRGQGAGYTF. Written as DNA, the CDR3 is TGTGCCAGCGGGGGTAGGGGACAGGGGGCTGGCTACACCTTC.

The chain recombines TRBV11-2 with TRBJ2-7; D gene uncertain. CDR1 is SGHAT, CDR2 FQNNGV, per germline. V shed 5 bases and J shed 3 bases, with 14 bases lying between them. The CDR3 is made up of 14 amino acids. The CDR3 is CASSPQRALYEQYF. CDR3 bases: TGTGCCAGCAGCCCCCAAAGGGCCCTCTACGAGCAGTACTTC.

The table lists this clone with a count of one. The V gene is TRBV5-8, the J gene TRBJ1-2; D gene unclear. The V and J ends lost 3 bases and 8 bases respectively, with 11 bases between them. Germline lookup yields CDR1 SGHTS and CDR2 YDEGEE. CDR3 length equals 12 residues. The CDR3 reads CASSSDLRGYTF. DNA of the CDR3: TGTGCCAGCAGCTCGGATCTGCGAGGCTACACCTTC.

The rearrangement links TRBV6-6 to TRBJ1-1, with 8 bases fitting TRBD1. The V segment lost 6 bases and the J segment 4 bases; nucleotides outside the gene matches: 4. This CDR3 region has 13 residues. The germline V gene has CDR1 MNHNY and CDR2 SVGAGI (reference sequence). CDR3 bases: TGTGCCAGCAGGGACAGGGTGGGCACTGAAGCTTTCTTT. It is translated as CASRDRVGTEAFF.

The genes are TRBV11-3 and TRBJ2-2; D is ambiguous. The CDR3 contains 13 residues. Trimming removed 1 base at V and 5 bases at J, with 5 bases between. The germline V gene has CDR1 SGHNT and CDR2 YENEEA. The CDR3 loop is CASSLVYTGELFF. For the CDR3, the DNA is TGTGCCAGCAGCTTAGTTTATACCGGGGAGCTGTTTTTT.

This rearrangement joins TRBV4-3 to TRBJ2-3; 7 positions match TRBD2. The junction had 4 bases not matched to a gene; V was cut back by 0 bases and J by 1 base. CDR1 is LGHNA, CDR2 YSLEER, per germline. The CDR3 extends over 16 amino acids. The CDR3 reads CASSQDQGRGTDTQYF. The CDR3 nucleotides read TGCGCCAGCAGCCAAGATCAAGGGAGGGGCACAGATACGCAGTATTTT.